Listed below are T cell receptor beta chains from one sample, sequenced in a study of blood T cell repertoires in COVID-19. TCRdb's table, derived via immunoSEQ multiplex PCR, lists solely in-frame clones and lacks some. In the table there are 200,000 to 250,000 clones, about four fifths of which are singletons. The sequenced sample was PBMCs or T cells enriched from blood (not recorded which). Receptors originate from a woman aged 45 to 65 with acute COVID-19. CDR3s include the opening cysteine and the closing phenylalanine or tryptophan. The D gene is left open where the match is weak. Clone size is shown for a subset of rows, as once, few, many or a class of expanded clone.

V gene: TRBV6-6
D gene: -
clone size: few
J gene: TRBJ2-7
CDR3 DNA: TGTGCCAGCAGTTATACAGGGGAGGTCTACGAGCAGTACTTC
CDR3 protein: CASSYTGEVYEQYF

V gene: TRBV30
D gene: TRBD1
clone size: -
J gene: TRBJ1-5
CDR3 DNA: TGTGCCTGGAGTGTAGGGACAGGGGGCGCACAGCCCCAGCATTTT
CDR3 protein: CAWSVGTGGAQPQHF

V gene: TRBV5-6
D gene: TRBD1
clone size: -
J gene: TRBJ1-3
CDR3 DNA: TGTGCCAGCAGCCGATTTGGGACAGGGAGAGGGGCTGGAAACACCATATATTTT
CDR3 protein: CASSRFGTGRGAGNTIYF

V gene: TRBV5-1
D gene: TRBD1
clone size: -
J gene: TRBJ2-7
CDR3 DNA: TGCGCCAGCAGCACGGACAGGAGGAACGAGCAGTACTTC
CDR3 protein: CASSTDRRNEQYF

V gene: TRBV7-2
D gene: -
clone size: -
J gene: TRBJ2-3
CDR3 DNA: TGTGCCAGCAGCGGGGCGTTGAGCACAGATACGCAGTATTTT
CDR3 protein: CASSGALSTDTQYF

V gene: TRBV6-4
D gene: -
clone size: -
J gene: TRBJ1-4
CDR3 DNA: TGTGCCAGCAGCCGAAAGGCATGGGGGGGCGAAAAACTGTTTTTT
CDR3 protein: CASSRKAWGGEKLFF

V gene: TRBV9
D gene: -
clone size: -
J gene: TRBJ1-3
CDR3 DNA: TGTGCCAGCAGCGGTGCCGGGACAAGTTCTGACACCATATATTTT
CDR3 protein: CASSGAGTSSDTIYF

V gene: TRBV27
D gene: TRBD2
clone size: -
J gene: TRBJ2-1
CDR3 DNA: TGTGCCAGCAGGGTGTTAGCGGGGGGGTACAATGAGCAGTTCTTC
CDR3 protein: CASRVLAGGYNEQFF

V gene: TRBV28
D gene: TRBD1
clone size: once
J gene: TRBJ1-4
CDR3 DNA: TGTGCCAAAGACGCAGACAGGGCCCCACGGCCTGAAAAACTGTTTTTT
CDR3 protein: CAKDADRAPRPEKLFF

V gene: TRBV20-1
D gene: -
clone size: -
J gene: TRBJ1-1
CDR3 DNA: TGCAGGACGGACAGAAACACTGAAGCTTTCTTT
CDR3 protein: CRTDRNTEAFF

V gene: TRBV19
D gene: -
clone size: -
J gene: TRBJ1-4
CDR3 DNA: TGTGCCAGTAGTATGGGCATGGTTCGCAATGAAAAACTGTTTTTT
CDR3 protein: CASSMGMVRNEKLFF

V gene: TRBV28
D gene: -
clone size: -
J gene: TRBJ1-2
CDR3 DNA: TGTGCCAGCAGTTTATCCACAGGGACCCCCTATGGCTACACCTTC
CDR3 protein: CASSLSTGTPYGYTF

V gene: TRBV27
D gene: TRBD1
clone size: -
J gene: TRBJ1-4
CDR3 DNA: TGTGCCAGTATGTTACAGGGGGCAGGGGAAAAACTGTTTTTT
CDR3 protein: CASMLQGAGEKLFF

V gene: TRBV7-2
D gene: TRBD2
clone size: once
J gene: TRBJ2-7
CDR3 DNA: TGTGCCAGCAGGGAGGGACTATCCTACGAGCAGTACTTC
CDR3 protein: CASREGLSYEQYF

V gene: TRBV3-1/TRBV3-2
D gene: TRBD2
clone size: -
J gene: TRBJ2-1
CDR3 DNA: TGTGCCAGCAGCGAAATCGGGACTAGCGGGGGCGATGAGCAGTTCTTC
CDR3 protein: CASSEIGTSGGDEQFF

V gene: TRBV19
D gene: TRBD1
clone size: -
J gene: TRBJ1-5
CDR3 DNA: TGTGCCAGTAGAAGACAGGGGATCGTCGAGAGCAATCAGCCCCAGCATTTT
CDR3 protein: CASRRQGIVESNQPQHF

V gene: TRBV28
D gene: -
clone size: -
J gene: TRBJ1-4
CDR3 DNA: TGTGCCAGCAGTTCCAAGAAAACAGGAAACCTTAATGAAAAACTGTTTTTT
CDR3 protein: CASSSKKTGNLNEKLFF

V gene: TRBV7-9
D gene: -
clone size: -
J gene: TRBJ1-2
CDR3 DNA: TGTGCCAGCAGCATTGGGGAGGGCTATGGCTACACCTTC
CDR3 protein: CASSIGEGYGYTF

V gene: TRBV7-9
D gene: TRBD2
clone size: -
J gene: TRBJ2-2
CDR3 DNA: TGTGCCAGCAGCTTAGCTAGCGGGGCCTATAACACCGGGGAGCTGTTTTTT
CDR3 protein: CASSLASGAYNTGELFF

V gene: TRBV5-6
D gene: TRBD1
clone size: -
J gene: TRBJ2-2
CDR3 DNA: TGTGCCAGCAGCCCCCGTCGGACAGGGGGTGTCGGGGAGCTGTTTTTT
CDR3 protein: CASSPRRTGGVGELFF

V gene: TRBV5-1
D gene: TRBD1
clone size: -
J gene: TRBJ1-2
CDR3 DNA: TGCGCCAGCAGCTTGAACCCCCCCGGGACAGCTAACTATGGCTACACCTTC
CDR3 protein: CASSLNPPGTANYGYTF

V gene: TRBV6-6
D gene: -
clone size: -
J gene: TRBJ1-1
CDR3 DNA: TGTGCCACCTCTCGGGGGGAGAACACTGAAGCTTTCTTT
CDR3 protein: CATSRGENTEAFF

V gene: TRBV5-1
D gene: TRBD1
clone size: few
J gene: TRBJ1-1
CDR3 DNA: TGCGCCAGCAGCCGGGACAGTCTGCCCACTGAAGCTTTCTTT
CDR3 protein: CASSRDSLPTEAFF

V gene: TRBV28
D gene: -
clone size: -
J gene: TRBJ2-7
CDR3 DNA: TGTGCCAGCAGTTCGGTTTCCTACGAGCAGTACTTC
CDR3 protein: CASSSVSYEQYF

V gene: TRBV18
D gene: TRBD1
clone size: few
J gene: TRBJ2-7
CDR3 DNA: TGTGCCAGCTCACGGACAGGGCCCGAGCAGTACTTC
CDR3 protein: CASSRTGPEQYF

V gene: TRBV20-1
D gene: -
clone size: few
J gene: TRBJ2-7
CDR3 DNA: TGCAGTGCTAGTCTCCCTAGAGGGTTTCACGAGCAGTACTTC
CDR3 protein: CSASLPRGFHEQYF

V gene: TRBV7-9
D gene: -
clone size: -
J gene: TRBJ1-2
CDR3 DNA: TGTGCCAGCAGCCCTGGCTTGGTGAACTATGGCTACACCTTC
CDR3 protein: CASSPGLVNYGYTF

V gene: TRBV6-2/TRBV6-3
D gene: -
clone size: -
J gene: TRBJ1-1
CDR3 DNA: TGTGCCAGCAGTTATGGGGGGGAAGCTTTCTTT
CDR3 protein: CASSYGGEAFF

V gene: TRBV2
D gene: TRBD2
clone size: few
J gene: TRBJ2-3
CDR3 DNA: TGTGCCAGCAGTGATAGGACTAGCGGGGGCACAGATACGCAGTATTTT
CDR3 protein: CASSDRTSGGTDTQYF

V gene: TRBV2
D gene: -
clone size: once
J gene: TRBJ1-1
CDR3 DNA: TGTGCCAGTAGGAACACTGAAGCTTTCTTT
CDR3 protein: CASRNTEAFF

V gene: TRBV18
D gene: -
clone size: -
J gene: TRBJ2-3
CDR3 DNA: TGTGCCAGCTCACGTGGAGACGCGCAGTATTTT
CDR3 protein: CASSRGDAQYF

V gene: TRBV10-3
D gene: -
clone size: once
J gene: TRBJ2-1
CDR3 DNA: TGTGCCATCAAAGACTCCAGTCGTGGGCAGTTCTTC
CDR3 protein: CAIKDSSRGQFF

V gene: TRBV11-2
D gene: -
clone size: -
J gene: TRBJ2-1
CDR3 DNA: TGTGCCAGCAGCTCAACTACCCTAGGGGTGGATGAGCAGTTCTTC
CDR3 protein: CASSSTTLGVDEQFF

V gene: TRBV11-2
D gene: TRBD2
clone size: few
J gene: TRBJ2-7
CDR3 DNA: TGTGCCAGCAGCTTAGTGAAGACTAGCGGGAGAGCAACCTACGAGCAGTACTTC
CDR3 protein: CASSLVKTSGRATYEQYF

V gene: TRBV5-5
D gene: -
clone size: -
J gene: TRBJ1-3
CDR3 DNA: TGTGCCAGCAGCTTGTACCTTCAGGGCCGCTCTGGAAACACCATATATTTT
CDR3 protein: CASSLYLQGRSGNTIYF

V gene: TRBV10-3
D gene: -
clone size: -
J gene: TRBJ2-5
CDR3 DNA: TGTGCCATCAGAGGGGTCCAGTCGGAGACCCAGTACTTC
CDR3 protein: CAIRGVQSETQYF

V gene: TRBV28
D gene: TRBD2
clone size: -
J gene: TRBJ2-5
CDR3 DNA: TGTGCCAGCCTGAGAGGGTGGGGGGGTAGAGAGACCCAGTACTTC
CDR3 protein: CASLRGWGGRETQYF

V gene: TRBV28
D gene: TRBD1
clone size: -
J gene: TRBJ1-1
CDR3 DNA: TGTGCCAGCACCCTAACAGGGGGTACTGAAGCTTTCTTT
CDR3 protein: CASTLTGGTEAFF

V gene: TRBV28
D gene: TRBD1
clone size: -
J gene: TRBJ1-5
CDR3 DNA: TGTGCCAGCAGGCCCATCCCAGGACAGGGGGTTTGGCCCCAGCATTTT
CDR3 protein: CASRPIPGQGVWPQHF

V gene: TRBV4-2
D gene: TRBD1
clone size: few
J gene: TRBJ2-3
CDR3 DNA: TGTGCCAGCAGCCAGCCAGGGGGCGCGTTGGATACGCAGTATTTT
CDR3 protein: CASSQPGGALDTQYF

V gene: TRBV11-1
D gene: TRBD1
clone size: -
J gene: TRBJ2-7
CDR3 DNA: TGTGCCAGCAGCTTAGTGGGACAGGGGTACGAGCAGTACTTC
CDR3 protein: CASSLVGQGYEQYF

V gene: TRBV6-5
D gene: -
clone size: -
J gene: TRBJ2-3
CDR3 DNA: TGTGCCAGCAGTTGGGGCGGAGATACGCAGTATTTT
CDR3 protein: CASSWGGDTQYF

V gene: TRBV27
D gene: -
clone size: -
J gene: TRBJ2-7
CDR3 DNA: TGTGCCAGCAGCCAAACTCGAGGTTTGAGACAGGACTCCTACGAGCAGTACTTC
CDR3 protein: CASSQTRGLRQDSYEQYF

V gene: TRBV25-1
D gene: -
clone size: -
J gene: TRBJ1-2
CDR3 DNA: TGTGCCAGCAGTGCTGGACAGAACTATGGCTACACCTTC
CDR3 protein: CASSAGQNYGYTF

V gene: TRBV5-1
D gene: -
clone size: once
J gene: TRBJ1-3
CDR3 DNA: TGCGCCAGCAGCTCGAGACAGGCCCCCGACACCATATATTTT
CDR3 protein: CASSSRQAPDTIYF

V gene: TRBV7-8
D gene: TRBD1
clone size: -
J gene: TRBJ2-7
CDR3 DNA: TGTGCCAGCAGCTTAGGAACCACAGGGGGCTACGAGCAGTACTTC
CDR3 protein: CASSLGTTGGYEQYF

V gene: TRBV7-9
D gene: TRBD1
clone size: -
J gene: TRBJ2-2
CDR3 DNA: TGTGCCAGCCCCCGGACAGGGTTTACCGGGGAGCTGTTTTTT
CDR3 protein: CASPRTGFTGELFF